Below are 26 T cell receptor beta chains sequenced from a single sample in a study of PD-L1 blockade in urothelial cancer. TCRdb's copy holds only in-frame clones and misses some; the assay was immunoSEQ multiplex PCR. This sample has almost 90,000 clones, with 84% found just once. As for time point: pretreatment peripheral blood. Material: PBMCs, obtained around atezolizumab (anti-PD-L1) treatment. Receptor source: a man in his sixties with urothelial cancer.

J is TRBJ2-1 and V is TRBV10-3; no clear D. Trimming removed 6 bases from V and 6 bases from J, with 12 bases in between. The CDR3 is 13 amino acids. Per germline, CDR1 ENHRY and CDR2 SYGVKD. The CDR3 coding sequence is TGTGCCATCAGCCCTACTGAGATCAATGAGCAGTTCTTC. It encodes CAISPTEINEQFF.

The chain employs TRBV4-1 and TRBJ2-7; possible D gene TRBD2, 6 bases. V was clipped by 4 bases and J by 3 bases, with 22 bases between them. This CDR3 comprises 17 residues. Germline V CDR1 and CDR2: MGHRA, YSYEKL. This CDR3 is CASSLGSPGRVSYEQYF. CDR3 coding DNA: TGCGCCAGCAGCCTCGGGAGCCCGGGCAGGGTGAGCTACGAGCAGTACTTC.

This chain links TRBV2 with TRBJ1-1, with 7 bases that match TRBD1. The V and J ends lost 6 bases and 0 bases, in that order; junction bases with no gene match: 10. Per germline, CDR1 SNHLY and CDR2 FYNNEI. The CDR3 loop spans 16 amino acids. CDR3 DNA: TGTGCCAGCAGCCCCTACCCGACAGGGTTGAACACTGAAGCTTTCTTT. It yields the protein CASSPYPTGLNTEAFF.

V usage is TRBV11-3 and J usage is TRBJ2-3; 13 bases are a match to TRBD2. CDR1 and CDR2 from the germline V gene are SGHNT and YENEEA. The CDR3 sequence is 18 residues long. Trimming removed 3 bases from V and 0 bases from J; junction bases left unmatched: 6. CDR3 region: CASSFGLAGVGSTDTQYF. CDR3 bases: TGTGCCAGCAGCTTTGGACTAGCGGGAGTCGGGAGCACAGATACGCAGTATTTT.

The chain has TRBV7-9 and TRBJ1-1; D call uncertain. There are 14 residues in the CDR3. Trimming stripped 0 bases from V and 8 bases from J, with 13 bases between. Germline assignment: CDR1 SEHNR and CDR2 FQNEAQ (reference sequence). Here the CDR3 DNA reads TGTGCCAGCAGCTTAGCGCCAGGAACAGAGGAAGCTTTCTTT. It translates to CASSLAPGTEEAFF.

The chain recombines TRBV18 with TRBJ2-2; 7 bases match TRBD1. Germline lookup yields CDR1 KGHSH and CDR2 LQKENI. Trimming at V came to 4 bases and at J to 0 bases, leaving 2 bases not matched to a gene. The CDR3 length is 15 residues. The CDR3 is CASSRQGANTGELFF. For the CDR3, the DNA is TGTGCCAGCTCACGGCAGGGGGCGAACACCGGGGAGCTGTTTTTT.

This clone turned up a few times. This chain uses TRBV4-1 with TRBJ1-2, with 7 positions matching TRBD1. The V gene end was trimmed by 4 bases and the J gene end by 4 bases; junction bases not matched to a gene: 15. The CDR3 totals 17 residues. Germline CDR1 MGHRA, CDR2 YSYEKL. The CDR3 sequence is CASSPPGARGNVYGYTF. In nucleotides, the CDR3 is TGCGCCAGCAGCCCCCCAGGGGCCAGGGGGAATGTCTATGGCTACACCTTC.

The chain couples TRBV10-2 to TRBJ2-5, with D perhaps matching TRBD2 (5 bases). Deletions cut 7 bases from V and 5 bases from J, with 17 bases between. This CDR3 has 14 residues. Germline CDR1 reads WSHSY; CDR2 reads SAAADI. The CDR3: CASTRRYLGETQYF. For the CDR3, the DNA is TGCGCCAGCACTCGGAGGTATCTGGGTGAGACCCAGTACTTC.

The CDR3 bases are TGCGCCAGCAGTCAGGATGACAGGGGGGCTTTCTTT. It translates to CASSQDDRGAFF. This chain links TRBV23-1 with TRBJ1-1, with 9 nucleotides matching TRBD1. TRBV23-1 is known as an ORF, though its function is uncertain. V was pared by 3 bases and J by 11 bases, with 4 bases of the junction left unmatched. This CDR3 contains 12 residues.

The rearrangement links TRBV5-1 to TRBJ2-1, with D possibly TRBD2 on 5 matching bases. V was pared by 4 bases and J by 8 bases, with 13 bases between. The CDR3 loop spans 13 amino acids. CDR1 SGHRS and CDR2 YFSETQ come from the germline V gene. The CDR3 loop reads CASSARRSYEQFF. CDR3 DNA: TGCGCCAGCAGCGCGCGGAGGTCTTATGAGCAGTTCTTC.

The V call is TRBV7-9, the J call TRBJ1-1; D is unresolved. Germline V gene data show CDR1 as SEHNR and CDR2 as FQNEAQ (reference sequence). Trimming shortened V by 5 bases and J by 1 base, and 8 bases separated the two germline ends. The CDR3 is 13 amino acids. The CDR3 DNA follows: TGTGCCAGCAGCCCACTCTGGAACACTGAAGCTTTCTTT. Amino acids: CASSPLWNTEAFF.

The rearrangement uses TRBV6-6 and TRBJ1-1; 9 bases match TRBD1. There are 15 residues in the CDR3. V was clipped by 5 bases and J by 5 bases; unmatched bases: 9. Germline CDR1 reads MNHNY; CDR2 reads SVGAGI (reference sequence). The CDR3 region is CASSLTGTGRTEAFF. CDR3 DNA: TGTGCCAGCAGTCTTACCGGGACAGGGAGGACTGAAGCTTTCTTT.

The CDR3 coding sequence is TGTGCCAGTAGTATGGTCGCGAACCTAGCCAAAAACATTCAGTACTTC. It yields the protein CASSMVANLAKNIQYF. The chain couples TRBV19 to TRBJ2-4; D is unclear. CDR1 is LNHDA and CDR2 is SQIVND in the germline V gene (reference sequence). The V and J ends lost 3 bases and 0 bases respectively, with 12 bases between them. The CDR3 contains 16 residues.

The chain has TRBV5-1 and TRBJ2-3; D is unclear. The CDR3 totals 13 residues. V lost 3 bases to trimming and J lost 3 bases, with 8 bases between them. Germline V gene lookup returns CDR1 SGHRS and CDR2 YFSETQ. The CDR3: CASSSLVTDTQYF. The CDR3 DNA reads as TGCGCCAGCAGCTCCCTAGTTACAGATACGCAGTATTTT.

This clone was detected a few times. The rearrangement joins TRBV19 to TRBJ1-2; D gene uncertain. The length of the CDR3 is 13 residues. V was shortened by 5 bases and J by 2 bases, with 9 bases between the two germline ends. Germline CDR1 and CDR2: LNHDA and SQIVND (reference sequence). For the CDR3, the DNA is TGTGCCAGTAGTGGGCAACTGAACTATGGCTACACCTTC. Its translation is CASSGQLNYGYTF. Variable domain in full (rest from reference TRBV19 and TRBJ1-2): DGGITQSPKYLFRKEGQNVTLSCEQNLNHDAMYWYRQDPGQGLRLIYYSQIVNDFQKGDIAEGYSVSREKKESFPLTVTSAQKNPTAFYLCASSGQLNYGYTFGSGTRLTVV.

The chain employs TRBV15 and TRBJ1-1; weak D call: TRBD1 (6 bases). This CDR3 has 15 residues. V lost 1 base to trimming and J lost 0 bases, with 9 bases between them. Germline lookup yields CDR1 LNHNV and CDR2 YYDKDF (reference sequence). CDR3 in DNA: TGTGCCACCAGCAGAGGACAGGTCCTGAACACTGAAGCTTTCTTT. Encoded protein: CATSRGQVLNTEAFF. Based on the CDR3 plus reference TRBV15 and TRBJ1-1, the full variable domain is DAMVIQNPRYQVTQFGKPVTLSCSQTLNHNVMYWYQQKSSQAPKLLFHYYDKDFNNEADTPDNFQSRRPNTSFCFLDIRSPGLGDTAMYLCATSRGQVLNTEAFFGQGTRLTVV.

The chain couples TRBV6-5 to TRBJ1-1; D perhaps matches TRBD1 (6 bases). CDR3 length equals 14 residues. Germline values: CDR1 MNHEY, CDR2 SVGAGI. V shed 6 bases and J shed 2 bases, with 13 bases lying between them. The CDR3 nucleotides read TGTGCCAGCAGGTCAGGGGCCCCTAACACTGAAGCTTTCTTT. It translates to CASRSGAPNTEAFF.

This chain joins TRBV2 and TRBJ2-3, with D perhaps matching TRBD1 (5 bases). The germline V gene has CDR1 SNHLY and CDR2 FYNNEI. With 5 bases removed from V and 3 bases from J, the gap between germline ends came to 6 bases. This CDR3 contains 12 residues. CDR3 residues: CASSPGTDTQYF. The CDR3 DNA reads TGTGCCAGCAGTCCAGGGACAGATACGCAGTATTTT.

This chain uses TRBV7-9 with TRBJ2-2, with 15 bases fitting TRBD2. The germline CDR1 and CDR2 sequences are SEHNR and FQNEAQ (reference sequence). This CDR3 is 18 amino acids long. V trimming: 5 bases; J trimming: 8 bases; junction bases outside the gene matches: 12. The chain's CDR3 is CASSRFQGLAGGGGELFF. The CDR3 nucleotides read TGTGCCAGCAGCCGCTTCCAGGGACTAGCGGGAGGAGGAGGGGAGCTGTTTTTT.

The V call is TRBV15, the J call TRBJ2-5, with TRBD2 identical over 7 bases. The CDR3 covers 13 residues. CDR1 and CDR2 (germline): LNHNV, YYDKDF (reference sequence). J gave up 7 bases and V 3 bases, and 5 bases lay outside the gene matches. The CDR3 DNA is TGTGCCACCAGCAGCGGCGGGGGAGGGACCCAGTACTTC. This translates into CATSSGGGGTQYF.

This rearrangement joins TRBV30 to TRBJ1-1, with D tentatively TRBD1 (6 bases). V dropped 4 bases and J dropped 2 bases, with 14 bases sitting between them. Germline values: CDR1 GTSNPN, CDR2 SVGIG (reference sequence). This CDR3 is built from 14 residues. The CDR3 sequence is CAWTRDITNTEAFF. Written as DNA, the CDR3 is TGTGCCTGGACCCGGGACATTACAAACACTGAAGCTTTCTTT.

The V call is TRBV5-1, the J call TRBJ2-5; D possibly corresponds to TRBD2 (7 bases). This CDR3 comprises 15 residues. The germline V and J ends were trimmed by 0 bases and 3 bases, with 12 bases remaining between them. CDR1 is SGHRS, CDR2 YFSETQ, per germline. The CDR3, as DNA: TGCGCCAGCAGCTTGGATGGGGGGGGCAAAGAGACCCAGTACTTC. Its translation: CASSLDGGGKETQYF.

The chain is built from TRBV9 and TRBJ2-7; possibly TRBD1 for D (6 bases). The length of the CDR3 is 17 residues. Germline V CDR1 and CDR2: SGDLS, YYNGEE. V was trimmed by 3 bases and J by 4 bases, leaving 23 bases between them. The CDR3 DNA is TGTGCCAGCAGCGCCTCCATTACAGGGAAAGGGGAATACGAGCAGTACTTC. As protein: CASSASITGKGEYEQYF.

This clone has only one observation. The rearrangement links TRBV10-3 to TRBJ2-3; 8 bases agree with TRBD2. This CDR3 region has 15 residues. With V trimmed by 8 bases and J by 2 bases, 9 bases remained unmatched. Per germline, CDR1 ENHRY and CDR2 SYGVKD. The CDR3 DNA sequence: TGTGCCATCCGTCCGGGGACTAGGCCCACAGATACGCAGTATTTT. It is translated as CAIRPGTRPTDTQYF.

This clone was counted a single time. The chain joins TRBV7-2 to TRBJ2-3, with 10 bases aligning to TRBD2. Per the germline V gene, CDR1 is SGHTA and CDR2 is FQGNSA. The V and J ends lost 5 bases and 4 bases, in that order; junction bases with no gene match: 9. The CDR3 consists of 16 residues. The CDR3 is CASSPQRGGLADTQYF. In nucleotides, the CDR3 is TGTGCCAGCAGCCCCCAGCGGGGGGGCCTGGCAGATACGCAGTATTTT. Using reference TRBV7-2 and TRBJ2-3 for the parts outside the CDR3, the full variable domain is GAGVSQSPSNKVTEKGKDVELRCDPISGHTALYWYRQSLGQGLEFLIYFQGNSAPDKSGLPSDRFSAERTGGSVSTLTIQRTQQEDSAVYLCASSPQRGGLADTQYFGPGTRLTVL.

The chain carries TRBV7-9 and TRBJ1-1, with TRBD1 identical over 7 bases. The CDR3 length is 14 residues. CDR1 SEHNR and CDR2 FQNEAQ come from the germline V gene (reference sequence). Trimming took 3 bases from V and 4 from J; bases not matched to a gene: 5. The CDR3 sequence is CASSFVTGVTEAFF. CDR3 bases: TGTGCCAGCAGCTTCGTAACAGGGGTCACTGAAGCTTTCTTT.